Following are 29 T cell receptor beta chains from one sample sequenced in a study of CD8+ T cells in alopecia areata. The sequencing template was cDNA reverse transcribed from extracted RNA. Assay used: immunoSEQ multiplex PCR; TCRdb lists only in-frame clones, some missing. This table holds about 180,000 clones, 59% found once. Sequencing used CD4+ T cells sorted from blood, obtained at week 0. Receptors were obtained from a human donor with alopecia areata.

V usage is TRBV29-1 and J usage is TRBJ2-1; D is undetermined. The CDR3 loop spans 15 amino acids. Deletions cut 4 bases from V and 5 bases from J, with 18 bases between. Per germline, CDR1 SQVTM and CDR2 ANQGSEA. CDR3 DNA sequence: TGCAGCGTTGGGATGCGAACGTCGACGGACAATGAGCAGTTCTTC. This encodes CSVGMRTSTDNEQFF.

V is TRBV4-1 and J is TRBJ1-3; possibly TRBD1 for D (5 bases). From germline, CDR1 is MGHRA and CDR2 YSYEKL. The V end was cut by 0 bases, the J end by 3 bases, with 9 bases between. CDR3 length: 15 amino acids. The CDR3 loop is CASSQDAGYGNTIYF. The DNA for the CDR3 is TGCGCCAGCAGCCAAGATGCAGGGTATGGAAACACCATATATTTT.

The chain has TRBV4-1 and TRBJ1-3, with D unresolved. V was pared by 1 base and J by 0 bases, with 19 bases between. Germline CDR1 is MGHRA and CDR2 is YSYEKL. The CDR3 extends over 19 amino acids. The CDR3 DNA sequence: TGCGCCAGCAGCCAAGGGAACGCCTATACCGTGTCCTCTGGAAACACCATATATTTT. Amino acids: CASSQGNAYTVSSGNTIYF.

The CDR3 bases are TGTGCCAGCAGCTTAGGTGGTCGAGCCAAAAACATTCAGTACTTC. Protein product: CASSLGGRAKNIQYF. The genes are TRBV13 and TRBJ2-4; D gene uncertain. Germline CDR1 PRHDT, CDR2 FYEKMQ (reference sequence). Deletions cut 0 bases from V and 0 bases from J, with 6 bases between. The CDR3 has 15 residues.

The chain is built from TRBV4-1 and TRBJ1-5, with D tentatively TRBD1 (5 bases). Germline V gene data show CDR1 as MGHRA and CDR2 as YSYEKL. Trimming left V 0 bases short and J 6 bases short, with 12 bases between. The CDR3 spans 15 residues. The CDR3 DNA reads TGCGCCAGCAGCCAAGACCCTCAGGGCGGTCAGCCCCAGCATTTT. Encoded protein: CASSQDPQGGQPQHF.

This chain joins TRBV5-4 and TRBJ2-7, with TRBD1 as a possible D gene (6 bases). CDR3 length equals 14 residues. Germline V lookup: CDR1 SGHNT, CDR2 YYREEE (reference sequence). V shed 4 bases and J shed 3 bases, with 14 bases lying between them. CDR3 residues: CASSVGGQDYEQYF. The CDR3 DNA reads TGTGCCAGCAGCGTAGGGGGACAAGACTACGAGCAGTACTTC.

The chain has TRBV5-6 and TRBJ2-3; TRBD1 agrees at 9 bases. Germline V gene sequence: CDR1 SGHDT, CDR2 YYEEEE. Trimming at V came to 4 bases and at J to 4 bases, leaving 4 bases not matched to a gene. The CDR3 is made up of 14 amino acids. CDR3: CASSLTGGSDTQYF. The CDR3 bases are TGTGCCAGCAGCCTGACAGGGGGTTCAGATACGCAGTATTTT.

The chain combines TRBV29-1 with TRBJ2-5, with D perhaps TRBD1 or TRBD2 (5 bases each). Trimming left V 3 bases short and J 0 bases short, with 11 bases between. The CDR3 is 14 residues long. CDR1 is SQVTM and CDR2 is ANQGSEA in the germline V gene. The CDR3: CSVESGRYQETQYF. In nucleotides, the CDR3 is TGCAGCGTTGAGTCGGGACGGTACCAAGAGACCCAGTACTTC.

The rearrangement uses TRBV4-1 and TRBJ1-2; D may be TRBD1 (5 bases). This CDR3 has 15 residues. The V gene's germline CDR1 is MGHRA and CDR2 YSYEKL. V was shortened by 4 bases and J by 5 bases, with 17 bases between the two germline ends. The CDR3: CASSPSGAGHYGYTF. CDR3 DNA: TGCGCCAGCAGCCCAAGTGGGGCGGGCCATTATGGCTACACCTTC.

This clone was seen a few times. V gene TRBV29-1 combines with J gene TRBJ2-6; D ambiguous. Germline values: CDR1 SQVTM, CDR2 ANQGSEA. Trimming stripped 7 bases from V and 2 bases from J, with 18 bases between. The CDR3 is 16 amino acids. The CDR3 DNA is TGCAGCGGCCTTCTGGTAGGGCCCGCTGGGGCCAACGTCCTGACTTTC. This sequence encodes CSGLLVGPAGANVLTF. Looking up the rest from reference TRBV29-1 and TRBJ2-6 gives the full variable domain: SAVISQKPSRDICQRGTSLTIQCQVDSQVTMMFWYRQQPGQSLTLIATANQGSEATYESGFVIDKFPISRPNLTFSTLTVSNMSPEDSSIYLCSGLLVGPAGANVLTFGAGSRLTVL.

In its sample, this clone was seen once. CDR3 coding DNA: TGTGCCAGCAGAGTAGACATCTGGGAGACCCAGTACTTC. Amino acids: CASRVDIWETQYF. This chain joins TRBV2 and TRBJ2-5, with D uncertain. The CDR3 has 13 residues. Germline values: CDR1 SNHLY, CDR2 FYNNEI. The germline V and J ends were trimmed by 6 bases and 5 bases, with 13 bases remaining between them.

Notes on this clone: Additional DNA sequences in this sample encode the identical CDR3. The chain joins TRBV29-1 to TRBJ2-5, with D maybe TRBD1 (6 bases). V shed 7 bases and J shed 0 bases, with 9 bases lying between them. The CDR3 spans 12 residues. Germline CDR1 SQVTM, CDR2 ANQGSEA. CDR3 DNA: TGCAGCGCAGGGACAAACCAAGAGACCCAGTACTTC. The encoded protein is CSAGTNQETQYF.

CDR3 coding DNA: TGTGCCAGCAGCAGCTCCTATGGCTACACCTTC. Translation gives CASSSSYGYTF. The chain has TRBV28 and TRBJ1-2; D is ambiguous. CDR1 and CDR2 (germline): MDHEN, SYDVKM. The CDR3 is 11 residues long. V lost 6 bases, J lost 4 bases, and 6 bases lay in between.

Details on this clone: This sample includes further DNA sequences coding for the same CDR3. The chain is built from TRBV29-1 and TRBJ2-3; 9 nucleotides agree with TRBD2. The CDR3 is made up of 13 amino acids. J gave up 1 base and V 6 bases, and 2 bases lay outside the gene matches. The germline CDR1 and CDR2 sequences are SQVTM and ANQGSEA. CDR3 nucleotide sequence: TGCAGCGTCGAGCGGGGGGGCACAGATACGCAGTATTTT. As protein: CSVERGGTDTQYF.

This clone appeared a few times. The chain recombines TRBV5-1 with TRBJ1-6; D unclear. Germline CDR1 SGHRS, CDR2 YFSETQ. Trimming pared 2 bases from V and 8 bases from J, leaving 11 bases between. The CDR3 spans 14 residues. This CDR3 reads CASSLEGSYSPLHF. The CDR3 DNA follows: TGCGCCAGCAGCTTAGAAGGCAGCTATTCACCCCTCCACTTT.

The CDR3 region is CASSYPQGESWTEAFF. CDR3 nucleotide sequence: TGTGCCAGCAGTTACCCCCAGGGTGAGTCGTGGACTGAAGCTTTCTTT. This sequence joins TRBV6-6 and TRBJ1-1, with a weak D call TRBD1 (5 bases). The CDR3 has 16 residues. Per germline, CDR1 MNHNY and CDR2 SVGAGI (reference sequence). V dropped 2 bases and J dropped 5 bases, with 18 bases sitting between them.

The rearrangement joins TRBV14 to TRBJ2-3; 11 bases map to TRBD2. CDR3 length: 15 amino acids. V gave up 5 bases and J gave up 3 bases; unmatched junction bases: 4. Germline V gives CDR1 SGHDN, CDR2 FVKESK. The chain's CDR3 is CASSKTSGMTDTQYF. Written as DNA, the CDR3 is TGTGCCAGCAGCAAGACTAGCGGGATGACAGATACGCAGTATTTT. Variable domain in full (rest from reference TRBV14 and TRBJ2-3): EAGVTQFPSHSVIEKGQTVTLRCDPISGHDNLYWYRRVMGKEIKFLLHFVKESKQDESGMPNNRFLAERTGGTYSTLKVQPAELEDSGVYFCASSKTSGMTDTQYFGPGTRLTVL.

CDR3 amino acids: CASSLTGGNQPQHF. The CDR3 nucleotides are TGCGCCAGCAGCTTAACAGGGGGCAATCAGCCCCAGCATTTT. V and J are TRBV5-1 and TRBJ1-5; 7 positions agree with TRBD1. V was clipped by 2 bases and J by 2 bases; unmatched bases: 1. This CDR3 has 14 residues. Germline V CDR1 and CDR2: SGHRS, YFSETQ.

The rearrangement joins TRBV5-6 to TRBJ2-3; no definite D call. The CDR3 has 12 residues. The germline gives CDR1 SGHDT, CDR2 YYEEEE. The V and J ends lost 4 bases and 2 bases respectively, with 5 bases between them. CDR3 loop: CASSISTDTQYF. CDR3 in DNA: TGTGCCAGCAGCATATCCACAGATACGCAGTATTTT.

The chain combines TRBV27 with TRBJ2-7, with 8 positions matching TRBD1. Germline CDR1 and CDR2: MNHEY and SMNVEV (reference sequence). Unmatched junction bases numbered 9, after V lost 5 bases and J lost 3 bases. The length of the CDR3 is 15 residues. CDR3 amino acids: CASSPVGQGYYEQYF. The CDR3 DNA reads TGTGCCAGCAGTCCGGTTGGACAGGGTTACTACGAGCAGTACTTC.

V usage is TRBV30 and J usage is TRBJ2-7; D may match TRBD1 or TRBD2 (6 bases each). CDR1 GTSNPN and CDR2 SVGIG come from the germline V gene (reference sequence). Trimming removed 0 bases from V and 7 bases from J, with 16 bases in between. The CDR3 runs 14 residues. The CDR3 region is CAWSVGPGAKEQYF. DNA for the CDR3: TGTGCCTGGAGTGTAGGTCCGGGGGCGAAAGAGCAGTACTTC.

The chain combines TRBV5-1 with TRBJ2-5; D call uncertain. CDR1 and CDR2 (germline): SGHRS, YFSETQ. This CDR3 has 14 amino acids. V lost 4 bases and J lost 3, with 13 bases in between. The CDR3: CASSERRIEETQYF. DNA for the CDR3: TGCGCCAGCAGCGAAAGACGGATTGAAGAGACCCAGTACTTC.

The rearrangement uses TRBV4-1 and TRBJ2-1; tentatively, D is TRBD2 (5 bases). The V gene's germline CDR1 is MGHRA and CDR2 YSYEKL. This CDR3 has 13 amino acids. Trimming stripped 2 bases from V and 5 bases from J, with 7 bases between. CDR3 DNA sequence: TGCGCCAGCAGCCAACCCGGGGACAATGAGCAGTTCTTC. As protein: CASSQPGDNEQFF.

This clone was observed a few times. This sequence joins TRBV29-1 and TRBJ1-1; no firm D call. V lost 7 bases and J lost 4, with 10 bases in between. The CDR3 covers 11 residues. Germline V gene sequence: CDR1 SQVTM, CDR2 ANQGSEA. The CDR3 here is CSGSAGTEAFF. In DNA form, the CDR3 reads TGCAGCGGGTCTGCGGGCACTGAAGCTTTCTTT.

This clone was seen a handful of times. The chain uses TRBV5-1 and TRBJ2-2; 7 bases fit TRBD1. J gave up 0 bases and V 3 bases, and 5 bases lay outside the gene matches. The CDR3 runs to 16 residues. Germline V lookup: CDR1 SGHRS, CDR2 YFSETQ. In nucleotides, the CDR3 is TGCGCCAGCAGCTCGGGGACAGACTCGAACACCGGGGAGCTGTTTTTT. It translates to CASSSGTDSNTGELFF. The full variable domain, in which reference TRBV5-1 and TRBJ2-2 provide the parts outside the CDR3, is KAGVTQTPRYLIKTRGQQVTLSCSPISGHRSVSWYQQTPGQGLQFLFEYFSETQRNKGNFPGRFSGRQFSNSRSEMNVSTLELGDSALYLCASSSGTDSNTGELFFGEGSRLTVL.

V gene TRBV4-1 combines with J gene TRBJ2-7; D uncertain. V lost 2 bases and J lost 2, with 13 bases in between. Per the germline V gene, CDR1 is MGHRA and CDR2 is YSYEKL. This CDR3 region has 15 residues. This CDR3 is CASSQTPARTYEQYF. The CDR3 DNA reads as TGCGCCAGCAGCCAAACCCCTGCCAGAACCTACGAGCAGTACTTC.

This clone was seen more than once but under ten times. CDR3 sequence: CASSHDRDTEAFF. The CDR3 DNA is TGCGCCAGCAGCCACGACAGGGACACTGAAGCTTTCTTT. The chain combines TRBV4-1 with TRBJ1-1, with 7 positions matching TRBD1. The CDR3 length is 13 residues. Unmatched junction bases numbered 1, after V lost 3 bases and J lost 3 bases. Per germline, CDR1 MGHRA and CDR2 YSYEKL.

In its sample, this clone was seen a few times. Other DNA sequences of this sample code for an identical CDR3. This chain uses TRBV29-1 with TRBJ2-5; TRBD1 might be the D (6 bases). This CDR3 is 12 amino acids long. The V and J ends lost 5 bases and 2 bases respectively, with 9 bases between them. Per germline, CDR1 SQVTM and CDR2 ANQGSEA. CDR3 protein: CSVRQGQETQYF. In nucleotides, the CDR3 is TGCAGCGTTCGTCAGGGGCAAGAGACCCAGTACTTC.

V and J are TRBV6-1 and TRBJ2-3; possible D gene TRBD1, 7 bases. The CDR3 is 18 residues long. The ends were cut back, 1 base at V and 1 base at J, with 18 bases in the middle. CDR1 is MNHNS, CDR2 SASEGT, per germline. The CDR3 reads CASSEDPPGGIGTDTQYF. The CDR3 bases are TGTGCCAGCAGTGAAGACCCCCCAGGGGGGATTGGCACAGATACGCAGTATTTT.